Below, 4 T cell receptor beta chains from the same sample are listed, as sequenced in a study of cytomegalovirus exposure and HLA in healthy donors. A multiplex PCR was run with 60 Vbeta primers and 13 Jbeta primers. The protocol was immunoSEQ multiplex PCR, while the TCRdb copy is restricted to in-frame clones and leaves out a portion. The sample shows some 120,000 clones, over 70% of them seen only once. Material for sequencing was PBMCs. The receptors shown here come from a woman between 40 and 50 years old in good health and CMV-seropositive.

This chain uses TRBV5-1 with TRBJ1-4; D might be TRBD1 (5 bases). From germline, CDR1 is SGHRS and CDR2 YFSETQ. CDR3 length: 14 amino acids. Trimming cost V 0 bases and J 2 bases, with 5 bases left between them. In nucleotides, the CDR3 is TGCGCCAGCAGCTTGGGACAGACTAATGAAAAACTGTTTTTT. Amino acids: CASSLGQTNEKLFF.

The CDR3 DNA sequence: TGTGCCAGCAGCCCTAAGGTTCTAGCGGGAGGGGAGCTGTTTTTT. It specifies CASSPKVLAGGELFF. V gene TRBV7-3 combines with J gene TRBJ2-2, with 9 bases matching TRBD2. V dropped 5 bases and J dropped 8; count of bases not matched to a gene: 9. The CDR3 covers 15 residues. Germline CDR1 reads SGHTA; CDR2 reads FQGTGA.

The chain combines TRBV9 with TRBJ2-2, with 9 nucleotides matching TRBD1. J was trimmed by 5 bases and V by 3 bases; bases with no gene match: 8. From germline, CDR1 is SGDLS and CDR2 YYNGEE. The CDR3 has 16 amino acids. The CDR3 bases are TGTGCCAGCAGCGCCGGCGGGACAGGGCGTACCGGGGAGCTGTTTTTT. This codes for CASSAGGTGRTGELFF.

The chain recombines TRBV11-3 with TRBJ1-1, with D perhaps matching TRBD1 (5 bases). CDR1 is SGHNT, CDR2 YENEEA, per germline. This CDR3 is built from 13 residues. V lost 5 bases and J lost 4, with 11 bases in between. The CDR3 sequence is CASSLTGFTEAFF. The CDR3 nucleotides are TGTGCCAGCAGCCTCACAGGATTCACTGAAGCTTTCTTT. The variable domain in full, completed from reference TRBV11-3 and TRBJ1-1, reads EAGVVQSPRYKIIEKKQPVAFWCNPISGHNTLYWYLQNLGQGPELLIRYENEEAVDDSQLPKDRFSAERLKGVDSTLKIQPAELGDSAVYLCASSLTGFTEAFFGQGTRLTVV.